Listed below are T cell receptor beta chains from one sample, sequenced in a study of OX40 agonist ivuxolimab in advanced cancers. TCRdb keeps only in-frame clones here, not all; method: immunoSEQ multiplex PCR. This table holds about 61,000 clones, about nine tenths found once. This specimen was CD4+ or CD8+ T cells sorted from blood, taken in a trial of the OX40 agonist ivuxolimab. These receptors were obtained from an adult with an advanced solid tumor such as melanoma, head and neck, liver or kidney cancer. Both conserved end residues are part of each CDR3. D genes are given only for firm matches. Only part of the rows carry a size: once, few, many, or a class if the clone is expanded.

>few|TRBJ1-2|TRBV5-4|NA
TGTGCCAGCAGCTTCGGATTATTCTATGGCTACACCTTC
CASSFGLFYGYTF
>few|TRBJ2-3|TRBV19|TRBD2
TGTGCCAGTAGTCAACCTAGCGGGGGGCGGGTAGATACGCAGTATTTT
CASSQPSGGRVDTQYF
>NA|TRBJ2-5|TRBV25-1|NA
TGTGCCAGCAGTGAATATGGAGAGACCCAGTACTTC
CASSEYGETQYF
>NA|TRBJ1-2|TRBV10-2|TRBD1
TGCGCCAGCAGTGAAGGACAGGGGGCACGGTATGGCTACACCTTC
CASSEGQGARYGYTF
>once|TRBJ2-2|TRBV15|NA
TGTGCCACCAGCAGAGATCTCGGTAACCCCGGGGAGCTGTTTTTT
CATSRDLGNPGELFF
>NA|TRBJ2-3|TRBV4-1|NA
TGCGCCAGCAGCCAAGTTTCCTCGCTCGATACGCAGTATTTT
CASSQVSSLDTQYF
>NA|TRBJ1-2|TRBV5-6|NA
TGTGCCAGCAGCTGGGGAAACCTCTATGGCTACACCTTC
CASSWGNLYGYTF
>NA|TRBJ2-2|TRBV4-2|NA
TGTGCCAGCAGCCAACTCGGGGGCCGGGAGCTGTTTTTT
CASSQLGGRELFF
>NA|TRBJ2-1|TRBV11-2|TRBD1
TGTGCCAGCAGCTTAGGGGCAGGGGGCCCAAATGAGCAGTTCTTC
CASSLGAGGPNEQFF
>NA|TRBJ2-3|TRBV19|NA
TGTGCCAGTATGTATGCAGATACGCAGTATTTT
CASMYADTQYF
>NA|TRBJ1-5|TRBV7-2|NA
TGTGCCAGCAGCTTCACACGGAACGGGCAGCCCCAGCATTTT
CASSFTRNGQPQHF
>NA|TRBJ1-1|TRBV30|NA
TGTGCCCACAAACAGGGGAACACTGAAGCTTTCTTT
CAHKQGNTEAFF
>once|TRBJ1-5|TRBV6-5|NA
TGTGCCAGCAGTTTCCATAATCAGCCCCAGCATTTT
CASSFHNQPQHF
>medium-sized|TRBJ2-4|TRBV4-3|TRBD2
TGCGCCAGCAGCCAAGATTGGGCGGCTAGCGGTGACAAAAACATTCAGTACTTC
CASSQDWAASGDKNIQYF
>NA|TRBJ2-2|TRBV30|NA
TGTGCCTGGAGTGTATGGAAAAGCAGGACCGGGGAGCTGTTTTTT
CAWSVWKSRTGELFF
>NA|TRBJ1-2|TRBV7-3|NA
TGTGCCAGCAGCTTTAGTCCGGGCAGGGACGTTGGGCCCTATGGCTACACCTTC
CASSFSPGRDVGPYGYTF
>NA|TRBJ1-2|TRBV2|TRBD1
TGTGCCATAGAGACAGGGGGAATGGGCTACACCTTC
CAIETGGMGYTF
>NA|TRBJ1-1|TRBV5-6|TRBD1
TGTGCCAGCAGCGGGGACAGGCGGAACACTGAAGCTTTCTTT
CASSGDRRNTEAFF
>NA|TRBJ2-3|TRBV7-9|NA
TGTGCCAGCAGTGAAGATGGCGGGGTGACGCAGTATTTT
CASSEDGGVTQYF
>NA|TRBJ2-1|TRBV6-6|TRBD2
TGTGCCAGTACTGGCGGGACTAGCATTTACAATGAGCAGTTCTTC
CASTGGTSIYNEQFF
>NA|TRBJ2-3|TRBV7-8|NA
TGTGCCAGCAGCCCCGGAATGGGGCCATACACAGATACGCAGTATTTT
CASSPGMGPYTDTQYF
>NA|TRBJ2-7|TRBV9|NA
TGTGCCAGCAGCGTAGGGGACGCCACCTACGAGCAGTACTTC
CASSVGDATYEQYF
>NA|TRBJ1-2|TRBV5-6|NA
TGTGCCAGCAGGCCCGCGACCAGGAGTGTTCTCTATGGCTACACCTTC
CASRPATRSVLYGYTF
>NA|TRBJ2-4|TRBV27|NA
TGTGCCAGCAGTTTGGGGTCCAAAAACATTCAGTACTTC
CASSLGSKNIQYF
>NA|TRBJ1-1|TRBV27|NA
TGTGCCAGCAGGCGAGGGGGGGAGAACACTGAAGCTTTCTTT
CASRRGGENTEAFF
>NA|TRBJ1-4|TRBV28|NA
TGTGCCAGCAGTCTCTGGGGGAAGGTAAATGAAAAACTGTTTTTT
CASSLWGKVNEKLFF
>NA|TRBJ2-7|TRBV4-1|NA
TGCGCCAGCAGCCAAGAGTTCGGCAGCCTCGAGCAGTACTTC
CASSQEFGSLEQYF
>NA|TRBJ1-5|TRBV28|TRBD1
TGTGCCAGCAGTTTCCCGGGACAGGGGGCGTCCGCTCGGACCCAGCATTTT
CASSFPGQGASARTQHF
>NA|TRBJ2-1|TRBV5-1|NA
TGCGCCAGCAGCTTGGAGCGGAGCTCCTACAATGAGCAGTTCTTC
CASSLERSSYNEQFF
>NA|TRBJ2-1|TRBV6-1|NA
TGTGCCAGCAGTGACGCCTTCTACGCGGAAAACTACAATGAGCAGTTCTTC
CASSDAFYAENYNEQFF
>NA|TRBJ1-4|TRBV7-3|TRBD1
TGTGCCAGCAGCCCAACAGGGGGATCTAATGAAAAACTGTTTTTT
CASSPTGGSNEKLFF
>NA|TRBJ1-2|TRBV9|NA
TGTGCCAGCAGCGTAACCTCCGGGGGGGGTACTGGCTACACCTTC
CASSVTSGGGTGYTF
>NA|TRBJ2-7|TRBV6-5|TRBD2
TGTGCCAGCAGTTACTTCGGACTAGCGGGGGACTACGAGCAGTACTTC
CASSYFGLAGDYEQYF
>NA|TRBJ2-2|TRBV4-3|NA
TGCGCCAGCAGCCAAGCGCTAACCACCGGGGAGCTGTTTTTT
CASSQALTTGELFF
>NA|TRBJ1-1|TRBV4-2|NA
TGTGCCAGCAGCCATTCGGACCCAGAGAACACTGAAGCTTTCTTT
CASSHSDPENTEAFF
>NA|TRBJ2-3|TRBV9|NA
TGTGCCAGCAGCGTGGTCGCGGGGTGGTCAGATACGCAGTATTTT
CASSVVAGWSDTQYF
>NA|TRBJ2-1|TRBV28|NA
TGTGCCAGCAGTTTATCCCTAAAAGCAGTCACGTTTAATGAGCAGTTCTTC
CASSLSLKAVTFNEQFF
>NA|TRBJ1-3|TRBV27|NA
TGTGCCAGCAGTGTCGACTGGGGCTCTGGAAACACCATATATTTT
CASSVDWGSGNTIYF
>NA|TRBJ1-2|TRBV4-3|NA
TGCGCCAGCAGCCAAGATCGTCTATACAGGGAGATGAAGAATGGCTACACCTTC
CASSQDRLYREMKNGYTF
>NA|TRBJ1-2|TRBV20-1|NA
TGCAGTGCTAGAGACTATGGCTACACCTTC
CSARDYGYTF
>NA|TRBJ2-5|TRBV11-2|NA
TGTGCCAGCAGCTTCCTCGGGACCCAGTACTTC
CASSFLGTQYF
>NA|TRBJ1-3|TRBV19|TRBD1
TGTGCCAGTAGTATATTCGTGGGACAGTTCTCTGGAAACACCATATATTTT
CASSIFVGQFSGNTIYF
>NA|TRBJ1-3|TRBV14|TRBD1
TGTGCCAGCAGCCACTCGGGACAGGCCTTCTTCTCTGGAAACACCATATATTTT
CASSHSGQAFFSGNTIYF
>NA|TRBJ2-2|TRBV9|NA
TGTGCCAGCAGCGTAGTAAGGGGACCGACCGGGGAGCTGTTTTTT
CASSVVRGPTGELFF
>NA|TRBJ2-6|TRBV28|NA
TGTGCCAGCAGTTTTCTACCCTGGCAGGTGAAGGCTGGGGCCAACGTCCTGACTTTC
CASSFLPWQVKAGANVLTF
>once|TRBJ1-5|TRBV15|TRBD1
TGTGCCACCAGTACAGGGGTCGGTCAGCCCCAGCATTTT
CATSTGVGQPQHF
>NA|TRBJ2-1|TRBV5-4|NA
TGTGCCAGCAGCGTGGGACTGGGACCCGGTTACAATGAGCAGTTCTTC
CASSVGLGPGYNEQFF
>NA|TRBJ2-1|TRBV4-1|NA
TGCGCCAGCAGCCAAGGCTTCAATGAGCAGTTCTTC
CASSQGFNEQFF
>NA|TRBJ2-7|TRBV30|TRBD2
TGTGCCTGGAGTCCTAGCGGCCCCTCCTACGAGCAGTACTTC
CAWSPSGPSYEQYF
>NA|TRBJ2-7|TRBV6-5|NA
TGTGCCAGCAGCCTCGGGGGTGTTGCCTACGAGCAGTACTTC
CASSLGGVAYEQYF
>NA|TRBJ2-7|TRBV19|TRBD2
TGTGCCAGTAGTATAGCTAGCGGGGGAGACTACGAGCAGTACTTC
CASSIASGGDYEQYF